This T cell receptor (beta chain) is drawn from a study of identical twins. Whole-study results and caveats: Twin-shared out-of-frame alpha sequences showed excess low generation probability. Cord blood beta clonotypes that were abundant carried fewer insertions, and memory repertoires showed no such trend.

This clonotype turned up a few times. The antigen is undetermined. TCRdb passed the 5' RACE reads through MiXCR, listing each CDR3 protein once. The data show about 790,000 distinct CDR3 sequences, with around a sixth seen just once and roughly 14% held by the top ten. The same data also went into a second study, on T cells expressing NK-cell markers. That source notes: Restricting sorting to alpha-beta TCR T cells was achieved in several experiments by an anti-gamma-delta TCR antibody. Dominant NKG2C+ clonotypes made up roughly 1.0-7.5% of CD8+ T cells in roughly 6 donors.

Material: PBMCs. The receptor comes from a woman under 30 in good health.

The CDR3 nucleotides are TGTGCCATCAGTGAGTCAAGGGCTAGCGCCGATACGCAGTATTTT. Its translation is CAISESRASADTQYF. This chain links TRBV10-3 with TRBJ2-3; D might be TRBD2 (6 bases). Looked up from germline, CDR1 is ENHRY and CDR2 is SYGVKD. V lost 0 bases, J lost 6 bases, and 13 bases lay in between. The CDR3 consists of 15 residues.